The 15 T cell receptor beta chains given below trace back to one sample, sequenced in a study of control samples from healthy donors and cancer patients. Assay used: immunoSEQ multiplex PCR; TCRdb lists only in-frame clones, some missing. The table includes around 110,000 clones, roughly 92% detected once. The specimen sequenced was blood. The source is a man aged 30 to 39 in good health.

The DNA for the CDR3 is TGTGCCAGCAGTTTAAGGGCAGGGGGGGAGCAGTACGTC. Protein: CASSLRAGGEQYV. This chain links TRBV27 with TRBJ2-7; maybe TRBD1 (7 bases). CDR1 is MNHEY, CDR2 SMNVEV, per germline (reference sequence). V dropped 2 bases and J dropped 7 bases, with 12 bases sitting between them. CDR3 length: 13 amino acids.

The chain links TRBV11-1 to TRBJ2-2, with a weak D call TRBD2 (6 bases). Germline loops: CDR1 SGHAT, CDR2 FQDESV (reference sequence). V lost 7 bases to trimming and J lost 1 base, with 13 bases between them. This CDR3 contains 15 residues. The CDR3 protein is CASIRGAGNTGELFF. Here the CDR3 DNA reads TGTGCCAGCATCCGCGGGGCTGGGAACACCGGGGAGCTGTTTTTT. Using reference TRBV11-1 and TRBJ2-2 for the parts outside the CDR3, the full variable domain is EAEVAQSPRYKITEKSQAVAFWCDPISGHATLYWYRQILGQGPELLVQFQDESVVDDSQLPKDRFSAERLKGVDSTLKIQPAELGDSAMYLCASIRGAGNTGELFFGEGSRLTVL.

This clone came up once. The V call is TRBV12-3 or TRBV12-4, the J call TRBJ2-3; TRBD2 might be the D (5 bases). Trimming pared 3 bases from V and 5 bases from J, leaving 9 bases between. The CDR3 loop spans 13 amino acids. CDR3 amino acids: CASSFSGKDTQYF. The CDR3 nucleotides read TGTGCCAGCAGTTTCAGCGGAAAAGATACGCAGTATTTT.

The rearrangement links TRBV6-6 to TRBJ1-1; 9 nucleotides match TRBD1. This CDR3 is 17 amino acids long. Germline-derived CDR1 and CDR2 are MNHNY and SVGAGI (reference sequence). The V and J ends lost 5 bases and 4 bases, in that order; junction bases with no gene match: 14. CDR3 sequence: CASSRRVTGGVGTEAFF. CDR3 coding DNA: TGTGCCAGCAGTCGTAGGGTGACAGGGGGGGTGGGCACTGAAGCTTTCTTT.

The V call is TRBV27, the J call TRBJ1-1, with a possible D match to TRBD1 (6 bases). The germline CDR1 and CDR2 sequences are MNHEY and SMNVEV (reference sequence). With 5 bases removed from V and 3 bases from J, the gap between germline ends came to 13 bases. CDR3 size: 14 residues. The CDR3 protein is CASSPSGDYTEAFF. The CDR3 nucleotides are TGTGCCAGCAGTCCGTCAGGGGATTACACTGAAGCTTTCTTT.

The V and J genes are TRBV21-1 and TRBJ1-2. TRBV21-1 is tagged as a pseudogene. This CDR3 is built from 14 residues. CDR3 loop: CASSIEERGHGYTF. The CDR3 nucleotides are TGTGCCAGCAGCATTGAGGAGCGAGGGCATGGCTACACCTTC.

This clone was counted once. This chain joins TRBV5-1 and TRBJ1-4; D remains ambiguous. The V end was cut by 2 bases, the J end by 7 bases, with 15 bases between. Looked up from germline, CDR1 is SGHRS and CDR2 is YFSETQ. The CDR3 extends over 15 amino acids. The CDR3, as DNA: TGCGCCAGCAGCTTACGAGGGAATGTAGGTGAAAAACTGTTTTTT. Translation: CASSLRGNVGEKLFF.

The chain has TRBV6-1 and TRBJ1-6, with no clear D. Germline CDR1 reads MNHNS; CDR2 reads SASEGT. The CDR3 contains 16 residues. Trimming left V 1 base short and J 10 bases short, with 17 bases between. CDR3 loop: CASSEENGNGYSPLHF. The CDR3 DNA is TGTGCCAGCAGTGAAGAAAATGGCAATGGCTACTCACCCCTCCACTTT.

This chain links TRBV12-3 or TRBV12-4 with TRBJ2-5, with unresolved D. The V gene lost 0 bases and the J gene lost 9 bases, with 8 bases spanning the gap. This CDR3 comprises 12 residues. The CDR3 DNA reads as TGTGCCAGCAGTTTAGCGCAAGGTCCCCAGTACTTC. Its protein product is CASSLAQGPQYF.

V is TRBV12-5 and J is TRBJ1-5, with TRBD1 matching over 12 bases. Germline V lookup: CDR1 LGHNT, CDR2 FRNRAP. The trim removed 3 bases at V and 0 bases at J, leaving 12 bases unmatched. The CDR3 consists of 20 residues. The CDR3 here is CASGLASGTGGDYSNQPQHF. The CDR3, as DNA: TGTGCTAGTGGTTTAGCGAGTGGGACAGGGGGCGACTATAGCAATCAGCCCCAGCATTTT.

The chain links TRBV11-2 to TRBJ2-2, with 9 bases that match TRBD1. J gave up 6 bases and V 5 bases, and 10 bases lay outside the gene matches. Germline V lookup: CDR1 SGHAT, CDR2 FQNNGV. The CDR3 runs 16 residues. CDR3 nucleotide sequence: TGTGCCAGCAGCCCTAGGACAGGGGAGAAGGCCGGGGAGCTGTTTTTT. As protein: CASSPRTGEKAGELFF.

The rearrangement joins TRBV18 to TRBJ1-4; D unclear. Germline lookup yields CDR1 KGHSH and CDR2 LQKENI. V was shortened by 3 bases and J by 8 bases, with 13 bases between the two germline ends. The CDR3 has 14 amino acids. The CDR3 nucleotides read TGTGCCAGCTCACCCAGACCTAAAGAAGAAAAACTGTTTTTT. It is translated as CASSPRPKEEKLFF. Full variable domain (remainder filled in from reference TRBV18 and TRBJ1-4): NAGVMQNPRHLVRRRGQEARLRCSPMKGHSHVYWYRQLPEEGLKFMVYLQKENIIDESGMPKERFSAEFPKEGPSILRIQQVVRGDSAAYFCASSPRPKEEKLFFGSGTQLSVL.

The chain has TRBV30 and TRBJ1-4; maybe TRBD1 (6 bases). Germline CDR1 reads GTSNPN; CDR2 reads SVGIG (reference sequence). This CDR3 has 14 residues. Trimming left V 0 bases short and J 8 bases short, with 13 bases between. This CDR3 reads CAWSVTGQGEKLFF. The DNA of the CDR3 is TGTGCCTGGAGTGTAACGGGACAAGGCGAAAAACTGTTTTTT.

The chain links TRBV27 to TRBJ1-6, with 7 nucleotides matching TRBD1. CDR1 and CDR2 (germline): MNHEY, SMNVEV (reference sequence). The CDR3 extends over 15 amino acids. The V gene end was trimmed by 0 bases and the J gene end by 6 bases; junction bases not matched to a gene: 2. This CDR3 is CASSLSRDSNSPLHF. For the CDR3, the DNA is TGTGCCAGCAGTTTATCGAGGGACAGTAATTCACCCCTCCACTTT.

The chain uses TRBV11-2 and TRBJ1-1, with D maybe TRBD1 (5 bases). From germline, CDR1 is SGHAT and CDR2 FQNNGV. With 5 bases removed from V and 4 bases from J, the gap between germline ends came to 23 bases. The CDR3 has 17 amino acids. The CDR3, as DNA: TGTGCCAGCAGCGATAGAGGATGGGGGGGGTCAGGCACTGAAGCTTTCTTT. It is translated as CASSDRGWGGSGTEAFF.